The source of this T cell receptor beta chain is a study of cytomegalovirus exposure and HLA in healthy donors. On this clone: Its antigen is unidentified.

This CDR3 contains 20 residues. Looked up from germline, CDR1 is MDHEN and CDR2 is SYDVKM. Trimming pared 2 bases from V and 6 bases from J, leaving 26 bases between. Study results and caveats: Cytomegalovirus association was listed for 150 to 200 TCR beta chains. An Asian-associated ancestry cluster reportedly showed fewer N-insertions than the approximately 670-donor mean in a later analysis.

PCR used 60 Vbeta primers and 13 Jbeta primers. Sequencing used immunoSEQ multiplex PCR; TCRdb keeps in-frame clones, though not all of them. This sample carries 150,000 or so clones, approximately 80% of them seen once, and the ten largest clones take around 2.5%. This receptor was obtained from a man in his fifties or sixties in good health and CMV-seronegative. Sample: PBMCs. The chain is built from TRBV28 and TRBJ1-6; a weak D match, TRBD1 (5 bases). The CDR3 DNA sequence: TGTGCCAGCAGTTTAAATGGTCCGGGACTTCAGAAAAGGGGTAATTCACCCCTCCACTTT. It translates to CASSLNGPGLQKRGNSPLHF.